The next 18 T cell receptor beta chains were all read from a single sample in a study of naive and memory T cell subsets. The beta constant-region primer was an equimolar mix of two oligonucleotides covering TRBC1 and TRBC2. TCRdb re-called the UMI-ligation and nested PCR reads through MiXCR, storing one row per CDR3 protein. This sample has about 85,000 distinct CDR3 sequences, with around 12% found just once. Sequenced sample: central memory CD4+ T cells from blood. These receptors all stem from a human donor in good health.

This clonotype was observed a handful of times. This chain links TRBV5-1 with TRBJ2-7; no reliable D call. Trimming took 2 bases from V and 2 from J, leaving 11 bases between them. CDR1 is SGHRS and CDR2 is YFSETQ in the germline V gene. CDR3 size: 14 residues. CDR3 residues: CASSFEAAPYEQYF. The CDR3 coding sequence is TGCGCCAGCAGCTTCGAGGCAGCACCCTACGAGCAGTACTTC.

This clonotype was seen many times. This sequence joins TRBV19 and TRBJ1-1; D remains unclear. CDR1 LNHDA and CDR2 SQIVND come from the germline V gene (reference sequence). This CDR3 has 12 amino acids. Deletions cut 3 bases from V and 5 bases from J, with 7 bases between. CDR3: CASSMFRTEAFF. The CDR3 DNA reads as TGTGCCAGTAGTATGTTTCGGACTGAAGCTTTCTTT.

In this sample, this clonotype turned up many times. This rearrangement joins TRBV7-2 to TRBJ2-2, with 8 bases fitting TRBD1. CDR3 length equals 14 residues. Looked up from germline, CDR1 is SGHTA and CDR2 is FQGNSA. J lost 7 bases, V lost 7 bases, and 8 bases had no gene match. The CDR3 nucleotides read TGTGCCAGCAACGATCAGGGGGCGGGCGGGGAGCTGTTTTTT. Residues: CASNDQGAGGELFF.

This clonotype was observed at least ten times. J is TRBJ2-1 and V is TRBV28; 7 bases fit TRBD1. The CDR3 covers 18 residues. The V and J ends lost 6 bases and 5 bases, in that order; junction bases with no gene match: 19. The germline gives CDR1 MDHEN, CDR2 SYDVKM. In DNA, the CDR3 is TGTGCCAGCAGCACTCAGGGGGTAGTCCCCTACCTAAACAATGAGCAGTTCTTC. Its protein product is CASSTQGVVPYLNNEQFF.

This clonotype appeared many times. The chain employs TRBV20-1 and TRBJ2-7, with TRBD2 matching over 13 bases. The V segment lost 4 bases and the J segment 6 bases; nucleotides outside the gene matches: 3. The germline gives CDR1 DFQATT, CDR2 SNEGSKA (reference sequence). The CDR3 consists of 13 residues. The CDR3 loop is CSATRLAGGEQYF. CDR3 nucleotides: TGCAGTGCTACCCGACTAGCGGGAGGCGAGCAGTACTTC.

The chain is built from TRBV10-3 and TRBJ2-2; possibly TRBD1 for D (6 bases). V lost 2 bases and J 0 bases, leaving 25 bases between the germline ends. Germline-derived CDR1 and CDR2 are ENHRY and SYGVKD. This CDR3 comprises 21 residues. The CDR3 spells CAISENGRGAKRHANTGELFF. DNA of the CDR3: TGTGCCATCAGTGAGAATGGCAGGGGCGCCAAGAGACACGCGAACACCGGGGAGCTGTTTTTT.

This clonotype was detected ten times or more. The V and J genes are TRBV19 and TRBJ1-2; TRBD1 matches 7 bases. The germline V gene encodes CDR1 LNHDA and CDR2 SQIVND (reference sequence). V was pared by 9 bases and J by 2 bases, with 6 bases of the junction left unmatched. This CDR3 is 13 amino acids long. CDR3 coding DNA: TGTGCCAGCCGGGACAGCTTAAACTATGGCTACACCTTC. This encodes CASRDSLNYGYTF.

This clonotype has more than one count but fewer than ten. V usage is TRBV5-5 and J usage is TRBJ1-3; D is uncertain. The V and J ends lost 1 base and 5 bases respectively, with 10 bases between them. Germline CDR1 SGHKS, CDR2 YYEKEE (reference sequence). The CDR3 sequence is 14 residues long. The CDR3 protein is CASSLSSGRNTIYF. The DNA for the CDR3 is TGTGCCAGCAGCTTGTCCTCCGGCCGAAACACCATATATTTT.

This clonotype showed up many times. The rearrangement joins TRBV20-1 to TRBJ2-7, with D possibly being TRBD1 (5 bases). Germline-derived CDR1 and CDR2 are DFQATT and SNEGSKA (reference sequence). The V end was cut by 3 bases, the J end by 0 bases, with 12 bases between. There are 14 residues in the CDR3. CDR3 sequence: CSASDPRASYEQYF. CDR3 coding DNA: TGCAGTGCTAGCGATCCCAGGGCCTCCTACGAGCAGTACTTC.

This clonotype has only a few counts. The V and J genes are TRBV6-5 and TRBJ1-5; no clear D gene. The CDR3 extends over 15 amino acids. The V gene lost 6 bases and the J gene lost 0 bases, with 12 bases spanning the gap. Per germline, CDR1 MNHEY and CDR2 SVGAGI. The CDR3 spells CASRPWEYSNQPQHF. For the CDR3, the DNA is TGTGCCAGCAGACCTTGGGAGTATAGCAATCAGCCCCAGCATTTT.

V gene TRBV18 combines with J gene TRBJ1-4; 10 bases align to TRBD1. The germline V gene has CDR1 KGHSH and CDR2 LQKENI. J lost 5 bases, V lost 5 bases, and 2 bases had no gene match. This CDR3 region has 14 residues. The CDR3 DNA reads as TGTGCCAGCTCAATGGGACAGGGGAATGAAAAACTGTTTTTT. This translates into CASSMGQGNEKLFF.

This clonotype rates as medium-sized. This chain joins TRBV20-1 and TRBJ2-2, with a weak D call TRBD2 (5 bases). The CDR3 consists of 15 residues. Looked up from germline, CDR1 is DFQATT and CDR2 is SNEGSKA (reference sequence). Trimming took off 6 bases at V and 4 bases at J, with 18 bases between the two ends. The CDR3 loop is CSAPSRGEGTGELFF. The DNA for the CDR3 is TGCAGTGCCCCCTCCCGGGGAGAAGGCACCGGGGAGCTGTTTTTT.

This clonotype was found many times. The V gene is TRBV12-3 or TRBV12-4, the J gene TRBJ2-5; D might be TRBD1 or TRBD2, each matching 5 bases. The CDR3 consists of 13 residues. V gave up 2 bases and J gave up 7 bases, with 11 bases separating them. The CDR3 coding sequence is TGTGCCAGCAGTTTAACCGGGGACGTGACCCAGTACTTC. It codes for CASSLTGDVTQYF.

This clonotype was counted a few times. The chain carries TRBV29-1 and TRBJ2-1; 11 nucleotides line up with TRBD1. CDR1 is SQVTM and CDR2 is ANQGSEA in the germline V gene. This CDR3 is 15 amino acids long. The junction had 4 bases not matched to a gene; V was cut back by 0 bases and J by 6 bases. The CDR3 is CSVEDSGTGGNEQFF. CDR3 bases: TGCAGCGTTGAAGATTCGGGGACAGGGGGCAATGAGCAGTTCTTC.

The chain uses TRBV4-1 and TRBJ1-2, with D possibly TRBD1 on 6 matching bases. This CDR3 is built from 13 residues. Germline V lookup: CDR1 MGHRA, CDR2 YSYEKL. V lost 9 bases and J lost 3, with 14 bases in between. In nucleotides, the CDR3 is TGCGCCAGTAGAGACAGGCGTGACTATGGCTACACCTTC. Translating it yields CASRDRRDYGYTF.

The chain links TRBV7-8 to TRBJ2-1, with D perhaps matching TRBD2 (7 bases). Germline V gene sequence: CDR1 SGHVS, CDR2 FQNEAQ. CDR3 length equals 15 residues. The V and J ends lost 1 base and 2 bases respectively, with 9 bases between them. The CDR3 DNA follows: TGTGCCAGCAGCTTAGTAGGGGGGGCCTACAATGAGCAGTTCTTC. Amino acids: CASSLVGGAYNEQFF.

The rearrangement joins TRBV6-6 to TRBJ2-3; perhaps TRBD1 as D (6 bases). The CDR3 is 16 residues long. Trimming cost V 5 bases and J 6 bases, with 21 bases left between them. Per the germline V gene, CDR1 is MNHNY and CDR2 is SVGAGI (reference sequence). CDR3 residues: CASSKEQGRLSDTQYF. For the CDR3, the DNA is TGTGCCAGCAGTAAGGAACAGGGTCGTCTATCTGATACGCAGTATTTT.

The chain joins TRBV20-1 to TRBJ2-2; D gene ambiguous. Trimming removed 5 bases from V and 3 bases from J, with 16 bases in between. The CDR3 contains 15 residues. Looked up from germline, CDR1 is DFQATT and CDR2 is SNEGSKA (reference sequence). CDR3 coding DNA: TGCAGTGCTCAAAATGGGCACCGCGACACCGGGGAGCTGTTTTTT. Translating it yields CSAQNGHRDTGELFF.